Below are 11 T cell receptor beta chains sequenced from a single sample in a study of CD8+ T cells in alopecia areata (dated by TCRdb to the late 2010s). Preparation of the library involved the immunoSEQ multiplex PCR assay. For TCR sequencing, RNA was extracted from every sample and reverse transcribed into cDNA to serve as template. Entries here come from immuneACCESS through TCRdb and include only in-frame sequences with V and J called. Some clones fail to appear in such tables; in the studies checked, an unresolved V gene covers under half of the shortfall, and the cause of the remainder is unknown. Present in this sample are fewer than 150,000 clones, 80% to 90% of which were seen just once. The ten largest account for around a quarter of the sample. According to the study, the label for this sample's time point signals: around 29 days on oral tofacitinib. Explained via the paper, the treatment or condition label denotes: oral pan-JAK inhibitor, 5-10 mg twice daily.

The specimen comprised CD8+ T cells sorted from blood, sampled at week 4, from a patient treated with tofacitinib. All receptors derive from a human donor with alopecia areata.

This chain links TRBV29-1 with TRBJ2-6; no definite D call. The CDR3 has 15 residues. The V and J ends lost 3 bases and 4 bases respectively, with 13 bases between them. Germline V gene data show CDR1 as SQVTM and CDR2 as ANQGSEA. The CDR3 sequence is CSVDSDPAGANVLTF. CDR3 nucleotides: TGCAGCGTTGACTCAGATCCGGCCGGGGCCAACGTCCTGACTTTC.

This clone appeared a single time. V is TRBV27 and J is TRBJ2-3, with TRBD1 matching 8 bases. Losses at the gene ends were 4 bases for V and 6 bases for J; bases not matched to a gene: 3. Germline V CDR1 and CDR2: MNHEY, SMNVEV (reference sequence). This CDR3 is built from 13 residues. CDR3 amino acids: CASSWTGKDTQYF. The DNA of the CDR3 is TGTGCCAGCAGTTGGACAGGGAAGGATACGCAGTATTTT.

The J gene is TRBJ2-7, the V gene TRBV29-1; 7 bases match TRBD1. Germline CDR1 and CDR2: SQVTM and ANQGSEA. The CDR3 loop spans 13 amino acids. V shed 4 bases, J shed 2 bases, and the junction held 5 bases outside the gene matches. CDR3 sequence reads: CSVVDRDPYEQYF. CDR3 in DNA: TGCAGCGTTGTCGACAGGGACCCCTACGAGCAGTACTTC.

The CDR3 DNA follows: TGTGCCAGCACGGGGACAGGGCCACAGTACTTC. Translating gives CASTGTGPQYF. The rearrangement uses TRBV6-6 and TRBJ2-4, with TRBD1 identical over 9 bases. The germline V gene encodes CDR1 MNHNY and CDR2 SVGAGI (reference sequence). The CDR3 length is 11 residues. V lost 7 bases to trimming and J lost 13 bases; unmatched junction nucleotides: 5.

The V gene is TRBV19, the J gene TRBJ2-7; D is possibly TRBD1 (6 bases). CDR1 is LNHDA and CDR2 is SQIVND in the germline V gene (reference sequence). Trimming left V 1 base short and J 1 base short, with 8 bases between. This CDR3 is 14 amino acids long. The CDR3 region is CASSIGTASYEQYF. The CDR3 DNA sequence: TGTGCCAGTAGTATAGGGACAGCTTCCTACGAGCAGTACTTC.

This clone was counted a single time. The rearrangement links TRBV29-1 to TRBJ2-7; D is unclear. Trimming left V 6 bases short and J 0 bases short, with 6 bases between. The CDR3 is made up of 11 amino acids. Germline V gene lookup returns CDR1 SQVTM and CDR2 ANQGSEA. The CDR3 sequence: CSVRSSYEQYF. CDR3 DNA sequence: TGCAGCGTGCGCAGCTCCTACGAGCAGTACTTC.

There are a few counts of this clone. The chain joins TRBV7-8 to TRBJ2-2; TRBD1 aligns across 7 bases. This CDR3 spans 15 amino acids. J lost 6 bases, V lost 6 bases, and 10 bases had no gene match. CDR1 is SGHVS, CDR2 FQNEAQ, per germline. The CDR3 DNA reads TGTGCCAGCAGGGCGACAGGGCCTCGTCCCGGGGAGCTGTTTTTT. This sequence encodes CASRATGPRPGELFF.

The V and J genes are TRBV4-3 and TRBJ2-5; possible D gene TRBD2, 5 bases. In germline, CDR1 is LGHNA, CDR2 YSLEER. V was pared by 4 bases and J by 5 bases, with 17 bases between. There are 15 residues in the CDR3. Written as DNA, the CDR3 is TGCGCCAGCAGCCCCTCGGCTAGCTCTTGGGAGACCCAGTACTTC. Translation gives CASSPSASSWETQYF.

The V gene is TRBV9, the J gene TRBJ2-1; tentatively, D is TRBD2 (5 bases). V lost 4 bases and J lost 8, with 16 bases in between. The CDR3 contains 14 residues. From germline, CDR1 is SGDLS and CDR2 YYNGEE. CDR3 bases: TGTGCCAGCAGCTTGAGCGGATCTGGGGATGAGCAGTTCTTC. Its translation: CASSLSGSGDEQFF.

The chain uses TRBV7-2 and TRBJ2-2; D is uncertain. CDR3 length: 13 residues. Germline CDR1 SGHTA, CDR2 FQGNSA. V lost 5 bases, J lost 2 bases, and 6 bases lay in between. CDR3 nucleotide sequence: TGTGCCAGCAGCCCGAGAAACACCGGGGAGCTGTTTTTT. It is translated as CASSPRNTGELFF.

As for this clone: At one boundary the junction diverges from the germline segment, which might be a read error. This chain joins TRBV7-7 and TRBJ2-5, with 7 bases matching TRBD1. The CDR3 runs to 18 residues. CDR1 and CDR2 (germline): SSHAT, FNYEAQ (reference sequence). CDR3 coding DNA: TGTGCTAGCAGCTTAGCGAATGAGAAGGGGGCTTATAGGGAGACCCAGTACTTC. It encodes CASSLANEKGAYRETQYF. Full variable domain (remainder filled in from reference TRBV7-7 and TRBJ2-5): GAGVSQSPRYKVTKRGQDVTLRCDPISSHATLYWYQQALGQGPEFLTYFNYEAQPDKSGLPSDRFSAERPEGSISTLTIQRTEQRDSAMYRCASSLANEKGAYRETQYFGPGTRLLVL.